Below, 24 T cell receptor beta chains from the same sample are listed, as sequenced in a study of shared clonotypes between healthy human individuals. Data came from immunoSEQ multiplex PCR; TCRdb stores just in-frame clones and leaves some out. The sample records about 680,000 clones, more than 70% being singletons. Sequences were obtained from memory CD4+ T cells sorted from blood. Subset indicated: CD45RA-negative fraction. These receptors were taken from a woman in her 30s in good health.

The count of this clone is one. Additional DNA sequences in this sample encode the identical CDR3. The V gene is TRBV7-9, the J gene TRBJ1-2; D remains ambiguous. The CDR3 length is 13 residues. In germline, CDR1 is SEHNR, CDR2 FQNEAQ (reference sequence). Trimming took 1 base from V and 4 from J, leaving 7 bases between them. This CDR3 reads CASSLGGSYGYTF. The DNA of the CDR3 is TGTGCCAGCAGCTTAGGGGGAAGCTATGGCTACACCTTC.

This clone was seen a single time. The V call is TRBV27, the J call TRBJ2-1; a weak D match, TRBD2 (6 bases). Germline CDR1 and CDR2: MNHEY and SMNVEV (reference sequence). V shed 6 bases and J shed 1 base, with 25 bases lying between them. The length of the CDR3 is 19 residues. This CDR3 is CASRPSQRRGNRSYNEQFF. DNA for the CDR3: TGTGCCAGCAGACCTAGTCAGCGGCGGGGTAACCGGTCCTACAATGAGCAGTTCTTC.

This clone appeared a few times. A much larger clone differs from this one at a single base, so this may be a read error. The sample carries other DNA sequences with the same CDR3. V is TRBV11-2 and J is TRBJ2-7, with 7 bases matching TRBD2. The V gene's germline CDR1 is SGHAT and CDR2 FQNNGV. This CDR3 comprises 14 residues. Trimming removed 6 bases from V and 0 bases from J; junction bases left unmatched: 5. The CDR3 DNA sequence: TGTGCCAGCAGTCTCCAGCGGGACTCCTACGAGCAGTACTTC. Amino acids: CASSLQRDSYEQYF. Complete variable domain (other parts from reference TRBV11-2 and TRBJ2-7): EAGVAQSPRYKIIEKRQSVAFWCNPISGHATLYWYQQILGQGPKLLIQFQNNGVVDDSQLPKDRFSAERLKGVDSTLKIQPAKLEDSAVYLCASSLQRDSYEQYFGPGTRLTVT.

This rearrangement joins TRBV18 to TRBJ1-5, with D possibly TRBD1 on 6 matching bases. The germline V gene encodes CDR1 KGHSH and CDR2 LQKENI. With 3 bases removed from V and 6 bases from J, the gap between germline ends came to 15 bases. The CDR3 totals 15 residues. CDR3: CASSPGTRGSQPQHF. For the CDR3, the DNA is TGTGCCAGCTCACCGGGTACCAGGGGAAGTCAGCCCCAGCATTTT.

A few counts support this clone. The CDR3 loop is CASSYRMGEKLFF. The CDR3 bases are TGTGCCAGCAGTTACAGGATGGGGGAAAAACTGTTTTTT. The chain recombines TRBV6-5 with TRBJ1-4; D is unresolved. V was cut by 2 bases and J by 8 bases, with 9 bases left in between. Germline lookup yields CDR1 MNHEY and CDR2 SVGAGI. The CDR3 is 13 residues long.

V usage is TRBV27 and J usage is TRBJ2-7; a weak D match, TRBD2 (5 bases). Germline CDR1 reads MNHEY; CDR2 reads SMNVEV (reference sequence). Trimming shortened V by 3 bases and J by 3 bases, and 15 bases separated the two germline ends. The CDR3 consists of 15 residues. CDR3: CASSFLHGRNYEQYF. CDR3 nucleotide sequence: TGTGCCAGCAGTTTTCTCCATGGGAGAAACTACGAGCAGTACTTC.

The chain carries TRBV5-4 and TRBJ2-7, with D uncertain. Looked up from germline, CDR1 is SGHNT and CDR2 is YYREEE (reference sequence). This CDR3 spans 14 amino acids. Trimming removed 0 bases from V and 4 bases from J, with 11 bases in between. The CDR3 region is CASSLAGHGYEQYF. The CDR3 DNA sequence: TGTGCCAGCAGCTTGGCGGGCCACGGATACGAGCAGTACTTC.

This sequence joins TRBV19 and TRBJ2-7, with a tentative D call TRBD2 (6 bases). V was clipped by 9 bases and J by 6 bases, with 15 bases between them. This CDR3 spans 12 amino acids. Germline CDR1 reads LNHDA; CDR2 reads SQIVND (reference sequence). CDR3 in DNA: TGTGCCAGCAAAGGCGGGATGGGCGAGCAGTACTTC. Its protein is CASKGGMGEQYF. The variable domain in full, completed from reference TRBV19 and TRBJ2-7, reads DGGITQSPKYLFRKEGQNVTLSCEQNLNHDAMYWYRQDPGQGLRLIYYSQIVNDFQKGDIAEGYSVSREKKESFPLTVTSAQKNPTAFYLCASKGGMGEQYFGPGTRLTVT.

The rearrangement uses TRBV11-2 and TRBJ2-5, with 8 positions matching TRBD2. The CDR3 loop spans 16 amino acids. Germline values: CDR1 SGHAT, CDR2 FQNNGV. Trimming took 5 bases from V and 5 from J; bases not matched to a gene: 13. This CDR3 reads CASSPTLAEPHETQYF. CDR3 in DNA: TGTGCCAGCAGCCCAACACTAGCGGAGCCCCACGAGACCCAGTACTTC.

The V gene is TRBV28, the J gene TRBJ2-3, with no clear D. The CDR3 sequence is 13 residues long. CDR1 is MDHEN and CDR2 is SYDVKM in the germline V gene. V lost 5 bases to trimming and J lost 5 bases, with 11 bases between them. Written as DNA, the CDR3 is TGTGCCAGCAGTATGAAGGGCCTAGATACGCAGTATTTT. It specifies CASSMKGLDTQYF.

The gene calls are TRBV30 and TRBJ2-1, with 10 bases lining up with TRBD2. The V and J ends lost 8 bases and 13 bases, in that order; junction bases with no gene match: 8. Germline V gene lookup returns CDR1 GTSNPN and CDR2 SVGIG (reference sequence). The CDR3 covers 11 residues. CDR3 residues: CASTAGGPQFF. The CDR3 DNA follows: TGTGCCAGTACAGCGGGAGGGCCTCAGTTCTTC.

Only a few counts were recorded for this clone. The gene calls are TRBV5-1 and TRBJ2-1; possibly TRBD1 for D (5 bases). V shed 0 bases and J shed 2 bases, with 6 bases lying between them. Germline CDR1 and CDR2: SGHRS and YFSETQ. The CDR3 contains 14 residues. Written as DNA, the CDR3 is TGCGCCAGCAGCTTGGGACAGACCTACAATGAGCAGTTCTTC. Translating it yields CASSLGQTYNEQFF.

V is TRBV18 and J is TRBJ2-7, with D possibly TRBD1 on 6 matching bases. The CDR3 is 14 residues long. Germline V CDR1 and CDR2: KGHSH, LQKENI. Trimming pared 4 bases from V and 2 bases from J, leaving 12 bases between. This CDR3 reads CASSLRDNAYEQYF. CDR3 nucleotides: TGTGCCAGCTCACTCAGGGACAACGCCTACGAGCAGTACTTC.

This chain connects TRBV2 to TRBJ2-5; D possibly corresponds to TRBD2 (5 bases). Deletions cut 4 bases from V and 11 bases from J, with 8 bases between. This CDR3 has 10 amino acids. Germline CDR1 reads SNHLY; CDR2 reads FYNNEI. CDR3 nucleotide sequence: TGTGCCAGCAGTGTTTGGGAGCAGTACTTC. Amino acid sequence: CASSVWEQYF.

A word on this clone: Other DNA sequences from this sample encode an identical CDR3 as well. The V gene is TRBV28, the J gene TRBJ1-3; perhaps TRBD1 as D (5 bases). The CDR3 contains 15 residues. The germline V gene encodes CDR1 MDHEN and CDR2 SYDVKM. The germline V and J ends were trimmed by 2 bases and 0 bases, with 8 bases remaining between them. The DNA for the CDR3 is TGTGCCAGCAGTTTAGGGGGGAGCTCTGGAAACACCATATATTTT. This gives the protein CASSLGGSSGNTIYF.

This clone was observed a handful of times. This chain connects TRBV2 to TRBJ1-2; TRBD1 is a possible D gene (5 bases). The CDR3 has 15 amino acids. V was cut by 4 bases and J by 8 bases, with 20 bases left in between. CDR1 and CDR2 from the germline V gene are SNHLY and FYNNEI. This CDR3 reads CASSVSFLGEGGYTF. DNA for the CDR3: TGTGCCAGCAGTGTATCCTTCTTGGGGGAGGGCGGCTACACCTTC.

The gene calls are TRBV28 and TRBJ1-4; no firm D call. CDR1 is MDHEN and CDR2 is SYDVKM in the germline V gene. The ends were cut back, 4 bases at V and 4 bases at J, with 4 bases in the middle. This CDR3 region has 12 residues. The CDR3 region is CASSWSNEKLFF. For the CDR3, the DNA is TGTGCCAGCAGTTGGAGTAATGAAAAACTGTTTTTT. The complete variable domain, with remaining parts taken from reference TRBV28 and TRBJ1-4, reads DVKVTQSSRYLVKRTGEKVFLECVQDMDHENMFWYRQDPGLGLRLIYFSYDVKMKEKGDIPEGYSVSREKKERFSLILESASTNQTSMYLCASSWSNEKLFFGSGTQLSVL.

The gene calls are TRBV6-6 and TRBJ2-7; 7 bases agree with TRBD1. Germline CDR1 and CDR2: MNHNY and SVGAGI (reference sequence). Trimming removed 6 bases from V and 4 bases from J; junction bases left unmatched: 12. CDR3 length: 15 residues. Here the CDR3 reads CASSKGDRDRYEQYF. In DNA form, the CDR3 reads TGTGCCAGCAGCAAAGGAGACAGGGATCGATACGAGCAGTACTTC.

The V gene is TRBV20-1, the J gene TRBJ2-1, with a possible D match to TRBD2 (6 bases). This CDR3 spans 10 amino acids. Trimming pared 5 bases from V and 9 bases from J, leaving 8 bases between. Germline V lookup: CDR1 DFQATT, CDR2 SNEGSKA (reference sequence). This CDR3 is CSAGGLEQFF. The CDR3 coding sequence is TGCAGTGCTGGGGGACTTGAGCAGTTCTTC.

CDR3 bases: TGTGCCAGCAGCTCGGGACAGCACTATGGCTACACCTTC. Protein product: CASSSGQHYGYTF. The chain combines TRBV7-3 with TRBJ1-2, with 7 bases aligning to TRBD1. In germline, CDR1 is SGHTA, CDR2 FQGTGA. The CDR3 is 13 amino acids. J gave up 3 bases and V 4 bases, and 2 bases lay outside the gene matches.

A word on this clone: Different DNA sequences within this sample yield the same CDR3. V gene TRBV28 combines with J gene TRBJ2-7; D is ambiguous. V gave up 3 bases and J gave up 0 bases, with 12 bases separating them. The CDR3 totals 15 residues. The germline V gene encodes CDR1 MDHEN and CDR2 SYDVKM. CDR3 nucleotide sequence: TGTGCCAGCAGTTTTGGGCGGTTGAGCTCCTACGAGCAGTACTTC. Translation gives CASSFGRLSSYEQYF.

This clone showed up many times. The chain couples TRBV6-4 to TRBJ2-3; the match to TRBD2 covers 7 bases. CDR3 size: 15 residues. V was pared by 6 bases and J by 4 bases, with 10 bases of the junction left unmatched. Looked up from germline, CDR1 is MRHNA and CDR2 is SNTAGT. CDR3 bases: TGTGCCAGCAGCGACGGGGCGGGAGCGGCAGATACGCAGTATTTT. Its translation is CASSDGAGAADTQYF.

This clone has only one observation. CDR3 sequence reads: CASSQVLILSGANVLTF. In DNA form, the CDR3 reads TGCGCCAGCAGCCAAGTCCTAATCCTCTCTGGGGCCAACGTCCTGACTTTC. V gene TRBV4-1 combines with J gene TRBJ2-6; D not resolved. V lost 1 base to trimming and J lost 0 bases, with 10 bases between them. Germline-derived CDR1 and CDR2 are MGHRA and YSYEKL. This CDR3 spans 17 amino acids.

This clone appeared a few times. The chain joins TRBV2 to TRBJ1-5, with unresolved D. There are 10 residues in the CDR3. Per the germline V gene, CDR1 is SNHLY and CDR2 is FYNNEI. The V gene lost 8 bases and the J gene lost 3 bases, with 2 bases spanning the gap. The CDR3 nucleotides read TGTGCCAGCCTCAATCAGCCCCAGCATTTT. It is translated as CASLNQPQHF.